Each of the 15 T cell receptor beta chains below was sequenced from the same sample in a study of cytomegalovirus exposure and HLA in healthy donors. Use of 60 Vbeta and 13 Jbeta primers characterized the PCR. The table came from immunoSEQ multiplex PCR; TCRdb's copy has only in-frame clones and leaves some out. The sample has 200,000 or so clones, roughly 77% seen once. Sequenced: PBMCs. These receptors came from a male donor in good health and CMV-seropositive.

The gene calls are TRBV13 and TRBJ1-6, with 10 nucleotides matching TRBD1. J lost 9 bases, V lost 5 bases, and 7 bases had no gene match. This CDR3 has 15 residues. CDR1 PRHDT and CDR2 FYEKMQ come from the germline V gene (reference sequence). Here the CDR3 reads CASSIRDRGPSPLHF. The CDR3, as DNA: TGTGCCAGCAGCATCCGCGACAGGGGGCCTTCACCCCTCCACTTT.

The chain employs TRBV6-6 and TRBJ1-4; D is ambiguous. The length of the CDR3 is 14 residues. Germline loops: CDR1 MNHNY, CDR2 SVGAGI (reference sequence). V shed 5 bases and J shed 0 bases, with 7 bases lying between them. CDR3 DNA sequence: TGTGCCAGCAGTCCACTTGCAACTAATGAAAAACTGTTTTTT. Amino acids: CASSPLATNEKLFF.

This clone was seen once. The chain combines TRBV7-2 with TRBJ2-5, with 9 positions matching TRBD1. With 6 bases clipped from V and 5 bases from J, the junction kept 4 bases outside the gene matches. The CDR3 sequence is 13 residues long. From germline, CDR1 is SGHTA and CDR2 FQGNSA. The CDR3 region has the DNA TGTGCCAGCAGGCGGACAGGGGACGAGACCCAGTACTTC. It is translated as CASRRTGDETQYF.

The chain couples TRBV5-5 to TRBJ1-5, with a possible D match to TRBD1 (5 bases). The CDR3 extends over 16 amino acids. CDR1 is SGHKS, CDR2 YYEKEE, per germline (reference sequence). Trimming cost V 3 bases and J 1 base, with 14 bases left between them. The CDR3 protein is CASSSSGTLSNQPQHF. In nucleotides, the CDR3 is TGTGCCAGCAGCTCATCCGGGACTCTGAGCAATCAGCCCCAGCATTTT.

V is TRBV7-9 and J is TRBJ2-1, with 9 bases fitting TRBD1. The CDR3 contains 14 residues. V dropped 8 bases and J dropped 5; count of bases not matched to a gene: 7. The germline CDR1 and CDR2 sequences are SEHNR and FQNEAQ (reference sequence). The CDR3 loop reads CASGLGQGHNEQFF. DNA of the CDR3: TGTGCCAGCGGACTGGGACAGGGACACAATGAGCAGTTCTTC.

This chain links TRBV11-2 with TRBJ2-1; D uncertain. CDR3 length: 14 residues. The germline V gene has CDR1 SGHAT and CDR2 FQNNGV. Deletions cut 4 bases from V and 9 bases from J, with 16 bases between. The CDR3 sequence: CASSSLLRRTEQFF. The CDR3 DNA follows: TGTGCCAGCAGCTCCCTACTTCGGAGAACTGAGCAGTTCTTC. Looking up the rest from reference TRBV11-2 and TRBJ2-1 gives the full variable domain: EAGVAQSPRYKIIEKRQSVAFWCNPISGHATLYWYQQILGQGPKLLIQFQNNGVVDDSQLPKDRFSAERLKGVDSTLKIQPAKLEDSAVYLCASSSLLRRTEQFFGPGTRLTVL.

V gene TRBV4-1 combines with J gene TRBJ2-3; D might be TRBD1 (5 bases). Germline CDR1 MGHRA, CDR2 YSYEKL. The V and J ends lost 3 bases and 8 bases respectively, with 9 bases between them. CDR3 length equals 12 residues. The CDR3 DNA is TGCGCCAGCAGCCAGCCTCAGGGTACGCAGTATTTT. It is translated as CASSQPQGTQYF.

This clone came up once. This rearrangement joins TRBV9 to TRBJ2-2; TRBD2 matches 8 bases. Trimming took 1 base from V and 2 from J; bases not matched to a gene: 4. The germline V gene has CDR1 SGDLS and CDR2 YYNGEE. The CDR3 contains 16 residues. This CDR3 is CASSVLGTSNTGELFF. CDR3 in DNA: TGTGCCAGCAGCGTACTCGGGACTAGTAACACCGGGGAGCTGTTTTTT.

This rearrangement joins TRBV15 to TRBJ1-5, with D tentatively TRBD1 (5 bases). The CDR3 is 16 residues long. Germline V gene lookup returns CDR1 LNHNV and CDR2 YYDKDF (reference sequence). V lost 0 bases and J lost 6, with 15 bases in between. The CDR3: CATSRDMGGEGQPQHF. The CDR3 DNA reads TGTGCCACCAGCAGAGATATGGGAGGGGAGGGTCAGCCCCAGCATTTT.

The chain has TRBV7-2 and TRBJ1-2, with D unresolved. The V end lost 5 bases, the J end lost 6 bases, and 19 bases lay between the germline ends. CDR3 length equals 15 residues. From germline, CDR1 is SGHTA and CDR2 FQGNSA. The CDR3 reads CASSLDPRSPHGYTF. Written as DNA, the CDR3 is TGTGCCAGCAGCCTCGATCCGCGGTCACCTCATGGCTACACCTTC.

Points on this clone: Other nucleotide sequences in the sample specify the same CDR3. The rearrangement uses TRBV6-6 and TRBJ1-1; TRBD1 aligns across 10 bases. The germline V gene encodes CDR1 MNHNY and CDR2 SVGAGI (reference sequence). V trimming: 5 bases; J trimming: 4 bases; junction bases outside the gene matches: 4. The CDR3 covers 14 residues. For the CDR3, the DNA is TGTGCCAGCAGTCGACAGGGGGCTGTCACTGAAGCTTTCTTT. It encodes CASSRQGAVTEAFF.

This rearrangement joins TRBV7-2 to TRBJ2-1, with a weak D call TRBD2 (6 bases). The germline gives CDR1 SGHTA, CDR2 FQGNSA. V was clipped by 4 bases and J by 15 bases, with 16 bases between them. This CDR3 comprises 12 residues. This CDR3 is CASSSFRPRGFF. The CDR3 coding sequence is TGTGCCAGCAGCTCCTTTCGACCGCGGGGGTTCTTC.

J is TRBJ1-1 and V is TRBV30, with D possibly TRBD1 on 6 matching bases. The CDR3 is 13 residues long. The V gene's germline CDR1 is GTSNPN and CDR2 SVGIG (reference sequence). With 4 bases removed from V and 4 bases from J, the gap between germline ends came to 13 bases. CDR3 DNA sequence: TGTGCCTGGAAATTTAGGGGGTCCACTGAAGCTTTCTTT. Translation gives CAWKFRGSTEAFF.

The CDR3 loop is CASSARDSVGNQPQHF. The DNA of the CDR3 is TGTGCCAGCAGTGCCCGGGATAGCGTGGGCAATCAGCCCCAGCATTTT. The chain links TRBV6-4 to TRBJ1-5; D remains unclear. The germline V and J ends were trimmed by 4 bases and 2 bases, with 15 bases remaining between them. CDR3 length: 16 residues. The V gene's germline CDR1 is MRHNA and CDR2 SNTAGT.

V is TRBV11-1 and J is TRBJ2-1; D remains unclear. The length of the CDR3 is 12 residues. V was cut by 5 bases and J by 13 bases, with 15 bases left in between. In germline, CDR1 is SGHAT, CDR2 FQDESV (reference sequence). The CDR3 bases are TGTGCCAGCAGCCACGCCGGTCAGGTACAGTTCTTC. It translates to CASSHAGQVQFF.